A selection of T cell receptor beta chains follows, all from one sample in a study of T cells after yellow fever vaccination. TCRdb analysed the 5' RACE reads with MiXCR anew, one entry per CDR3 protein. The sample consists of some 340,000 distinct CDR3 sequences, approximately 11% of them appearing once. The material was CD4+ T cells sorted from PBMCs, obtained 45 days after the yellow fever booster vaccination. The receptors originated from a young man who received the YFV17D yellow fever vaccine. Both conserved end residues are part of each CDR3. The D gene is left open where the match is weak. Clone size is stated in some rows and not others, as once, few, many or a class when expanded.

j_call: TRBJ1-3; v_call: TRBV5-1; clone_size: few; cdr3_length: 20; d_call: NA; cdr3_aa: CASSLAGDSGTSNSGNTIYF; cdr3_nt: TGCGCCAGCAGCTTGGCCGGCGATTCAGGAACGTCGAACTCTGGAAACACCATATATTTT
j_call: TRBJ1-4; v_call: TRBV5-4; clone_size: few; cdr3_length: 15; d_call: NA; cdr3_aa: CASSPGGESSEKLFF; cdr3_nt: TGTGCCAGCAGCCCCGGCGGAGAGAGCTCTGAAAAACTGTTTTTT
j_call: TRBJ1-2; v_call: TRBV7-9; clone_size: NA; cdr3_length: 13; d_call: TRBD1; cdr3_aa: CASSLEGAFDYTF; cdr3_nt: TGTGCCAGCAGCTTAGAGGGGGCGTTCGACTACACCTTC
j_call: TRBJ2-2; v_call: TRBV2; clone_size: NA; cdr3_length: 15; d_call: TRBD2; cdr3_aa: CASSDSSGGTGELFF; cdr3_nt: TGTGCCAGCAGTGATTCTAGCGGGGGGACCGGGGAGCTGTTTTTT
j_call: TRBJ2-3; v_call: TRBV11-2; clone_size: many; cdr3_length: 14; d_call: NA; cdr3_aa: CASSSLHSTDTQYF; cdr3_nt: TGTGCCAGCAGCTCGCTGCACAGCACAGATACGCAGTATTTT
j_call: TRBJ1-2; v_call: TRBV6-5; clone_size: few; cdr3_length: 13; d_call: TRBD1; cdr3_aa: CASSEYDRGGYTF; cdr3_nt: TGTGCCAGCAGTGAATACGACAGGGGCGGCTACACCTTC
j_call: TRBJ2-7; v_call: TRBV7-2; clone_size: few; cdr3_length: 12; d_call: TRBD1; cdr3_aa: CASSSGQYEQYF; cdr3_nt: TGTGCCAGCAGCTCGGGACAGTACGAGCAGTACTTC
j_call: TRBJ1-3; v_call: TRBV7-2; clone_size: NA; cdr3_length: 16; d_call: TRBD1; cdr3_aa: CASSLARDRAGNTIYF; cdr3_nt: TGTGCCAGCAGCTTAGCGCGCGACAGGGCTGGAAACACCATATATTTT
j_call: TRBJ1-2; v_call: TRBV5-1; clone_size: few; cdr3_length: 13; d_call: TRBD1; cdr3_aa: CASSTIGQAGYTF; cdr3_nt: TGCGCCAGCAGCACGATAGGACAGGCCGGCTACACCTTC
j_call: TRBJ1-6; v_call: TRBV6-6; clone_size: NA; cdr3_length: 12; d_call: NA; cdr3_aa: CASGRYNSPLHF; cdr3_nt: TGTGCCAGCGGAAGATATAATTCACCCCTCCACTTT
j_call: TRBJ1-5; v_call: TRBV4-3; clone_size: NA; cdr3_length: 15; d_call: NA; cdr3_aa: CASSQLLGGPQPQHF; cdr3_nt: TGCGCCAGCAGCCAATTATTAGGAGGGCCACAGCCCCAGCATTTT
j_call: TRBJ1-5; v_call: TRBV6-6; clone_size: NA; cdr3_length: 15; d_call: NA; cdr3_aa: CASSLFDSSNQPQHF; cdr3_nt: TGTGCCAGCAGCCTCTTCGACAGTAGCAATCAGCCCCAGCATTTT
j_call: TRBJ1-5; v_call: TRBV12-5; clone_size: few; cdr3_length: 14; d_call: TRBD1; cdr3_aa: CASGKQGAGQPQHF; cdr3_nt: TGTGCTAGTGGGAAACAGGGGGCTGGGCAGCCCCAGCATTTT
j_call: TRBJ1-4; v_call: TRBV7-2; clone_size: NA; cdr3_length: 16; d_call: NA; cdr3_aa: CASSARGGPADEKLFF; cdr3_nt: TGTGCCAGCAGCGCCCGCGGAGGTCCGGCCGATGAAAAACTGTTTTTT
j_call: TRBJ2-5; v_call: TRBV6-2/TRBV6-3; clone_size: NA; cdr3_length: 16; d_call: NA; cdr3_aa: CASSLGIGRDEETQYF; cdr3_nt: TGTGCCAGCAGTTTGGGGATTGGCAGGGACGAAGAGACCCAGTACTTC
j_call: TRBJ2-5; v_call: TRBV7-2; clone_size: NA; cdr3_length: 14; d_call: TRBD1; cdr3_aa: CASSARQGEETQYF; cdr3_nt: TGTGCCAGCAGCGCAAGACAGGGGGAAGAGACCCAGTACTTC
j_call: TRBJ1-1; v_call: TRBV7-3; clone_size: many; cdr3_length: 13; d_call: NA; cdr3_aa: CASSSGGLTEAFF; cdr3_nt: TGTGCCAGCAGTTCCGGTGGGTTGACTGAAGCTTTCTTT
j_call: TRBJ2-1; v_call: TRBV4-1; clone_size: few; cdr3_length: 15; d_call: TRBD2; cdr3_aa: CASSPGLAEYNEQFF; cdr3_nt: TGCGCCAGCAGCCCGGGACTAGCGGAGTACAATGAGCAGTTCTTC
j_call: TRBJ2-6; v_call: TRBV7-9; clone_size: NA; cdr3_length: 15; d_call: NA; cdr3_aa: CASSLRGGGANVLTF; cdr3_nt: TGTGCCAGCAGCCTTAGGGGGGGTGGGGCCAACGTCCTGACTTTC
j_call: TRBJ2-5; v_call: TRBV18; clone_size: NA; cdr3_length: 14; d_call: TRBD1; cdr3_aa: CASSPRQGAWTQYF; cdr3_nt: TGTGCCAGCTCACCAAGACAGGGGGCGTGGACCCAGTACTTC
j_call: TRBJ2-2; v_call: TRBV4-1; clone_size: NA; cdr3_length: 15; d_call: NA; cdr3_aa: CASSQEAANTGELFF; cdr3_nt: TGCGCCAGCAGCCAAGAAGCGGCCAACACCGGGGAGCTGTTTTTT
j_call: TRBJ1-5; v_call: TRBV19; clone_size: few; cdr3_length: 15; d_call: TRBD1; cdr3_aa: CASSPGQGLNQPQHF; cdr3_nt: TGTGCCAGTAGTCCGGGACAGGGGTTAAATCAGCCCCAGCATTTT
j_call: TRBJ2-6; v_call: TRBV12-3/TRBV12-4; clone_size: few; cdr3_length: 15; d_call: NA; cdr3_aa: CASRAWPSGANVLTF; cdr3_nt: TGTGCCAGCAGAGCTTGGCCCTCTGGGGCCAACGTCCTGACTTTC
j_call: TRBJ2-3; v_call: TRBV20-1; clone_size: few; cdr3_length: 14; d_call: TRBD1; cdr3_aa: CSAPGTASTDTQYF; cdr3_nt: TGCAGTGCCCCGGGGACAGCTAGCACAGATACGCAGTATTTT
j_call: TRBJ2-5; v_call: TRBV2; clone_size: NA; cdr3_length: 15; d_call: TRBD2; cdr3_aa: CASPSGTTSEETQYF; cdr3_nt: TGTGCCAGCCCCTCCGGGACTACCTCAGAAGAGACCCAGTACTTC
j_call: TRBJ1-1; v_call: TRBV7-2; clone_size: many; cdr3_length: 14; d_call: NA; cdr3_aa: CASSFTGLNTEAFF; cdr3_nt: TGTGCCAGCAGCTTTACTGGGCTGAACACTGAAGCTTTCTTT
j_call: TRBJ2-7; v_call: TRBV5-1; clone_size: many; cdr3_length: 14; d_call: NA; cdr3_aa: CASSLEAGVYEQYF; cdr3_nt: TGCGCCAGCAGCTTGGAGGCAGGGGTCTACGAGCAGTACTTC
j_call: TRBJ1-4; v_call: TRBV7-8; clone_size: NA; cdr3_length: 15; d_call: NA; cdr3_aa: CASSRRGGQDEKLFF; cdr3_nt: TGTGCCAGCAGCCGTCGGGGGGGGCAGGATGAAAAACTGTTTTTT
j_call: TRBJ1-2; v_call: TRBV5-4; clone_size: many; cdr3_length: 13; d_call: NA; cdr3_aa: CASSLKSLYGYTF; cdr3_nt: TGTGCCAGCAGCTTGAAAAGCCTGTATGGCTACACCTTC
j_call: TRBJ2-1; v_call: TRBV5-6; clone_size: NA; cdr3_length: 15; d_call: NA; cdr3_aa: CASSKIRVFYNEQFF; cdr3_nt: TGTGCCAGCAGCAAGATCAGGGTTTTCTACAATGAGCAGTTCTTC
j_call: TRBJ2-7; v_call: TRBV5-5; clone_size: few; cdr3_length: 14; d_call: NA; cdr3_aa: CASSLGHRSYEQYF; cdr3_nt: TGTGCCAGCAGCTTGGGGCACAGGTCCTACGAGCAGTACTTC
j_call: TRBJ1-2; v_call: TRBV5-1; clone_size: few; cdr3_length: 14; d_call: NA; cdr3_aa: CASRGSASNYGYTF; cdr3_nt: TGCGCCAGCAGAGGCTCAGCTTCTAACTATGGCTACACCTTC
j_call: TRBJ1-2; v_call: TRBV7-8; clone_size: NA; cdr3_length: 13; d_call: NA; cdr3_aa: CASSFEPNYGYTF; cdr3_nt: TGTGCCAGCAGCTTCGAACCCAACTATGGCTACACCTTC
j_call: TRBJ1-5; v_call: TRBV5-1; clone_size: NA; cdr3_length: 16; d_call: NA; cdr3_aa: CASSFGAADSNQPQHF; cdr3_nt: TGCGCCAGCAGCTTCGGGGCAGCCGATAGCAATCAGCCCCAGCATTTT
j_call: TRBJ2-3; v_call: TRBV5-1; clone_size: NA; cdr3_length: 14; d_call: NA; cdr3_aa: CASKILGSTDTQYF; cdr3_nt: TGCGCCAGCAAGATCCTGGGTAGCACAGATACGCAGTATTTT
j_call: TRBJ1-4; v_call: TRBV9; clone_size: NA; cdr3_length: 12; d_call: NA; cdr3_aa: CASSDQGEKLFF; cdr3_nt: TGTGCCAGCAGCGACCAGGGTGAAAAACTGTTTTTT
j_call: TRBJ1-2; v_call: TRBV5-1; clone_size: NA; cdr3_length: 16; d_call: NA; cdr3_aa: CASSLDTGAGLGGYTF; cdr3_nt: TGCGCCAGCAGCTTAGATACGGGAGCAGGTTTAGGTGGCTACACCTTC
j_call: TRBJ2-2; v_call: TRBV18; clone_size: few; cdr3_length: 17; d_call: NA; cdr3_aa: CASSPPYRALNTGELFF; cdr3_nt: TGTGCCAGCTCACCACCTTATAGGGCCCTTAACACCGGGGAGCTGTTTTTT
j_call: TRBJ1-2; v_call: TRBV7-9; clone_size: NA; cdr3_length: 11; d_call: NA; cdr3_aa: CASSSGGDCTF; cdr3_nt: TGTGCCAGCAGCTCCGGTGGAGACTGCACCTTC
j_call: TRBJ2-7; v_call: TRBV5-1; clone_size: NA; cdr3_length: 15; d_call: TRBD1; cdr3_aa: CASSRPDRGVDEQYF; cdr3_nt: TGCGCCAGCAGCCGTCCGGACAGGGGAGTAGACGAGCAGTACTTC
j_call: TRBJ1-3; v_call: TRBV5-1; clone_size: many; cdr3_length: 15; d_call: NA; cdr3_aa: CASSLTYLSGNTIYF; cdr3_nt: TGCGCCAGCAGCTTGACCTACCTCTCTGGAAACACCATATATTTT
j_call: TRBJ2-3; v_call: TRBV5-1; clone_size: many; cdr3_length: 14; d_call: TRBD1; cdr3_aa: CASSYGQGTDTQYF; cdr3_nt: TGCGCCAGCAGTTATGGACAGGGTACAGATACGCAGTATTTT
j_call: TRBJ2-3; v_call: TRBV12-3/TRBV12-4; clone_size: many; cdr3_length: 15; d_call: TRBD2; cdr3_aa: CASSFGGAGGNSQYF; cdr3_nt: TGTGCCAGCAGTTTTGGAGGAGCGGGGGGCAACTCGCAGTATTTT
j_call: TRBJ2-3; v_call: TRBV30; clone_size: few; cdr3_length: 13; d_call: NA; cdr3_aa: CAWSVRGADTQYF; cdr3_nt: TGTGCCTGGAGTGTACGGGGCGCAGATACGCAGTATTTT
j_call: TRBJ2-6; v_call: TRBV7-2; clone_size: NA; cdr3_length: 16; d_call: NA; cdr3_aa: CASSWRGRTGANVLTF; cdr3_nt: TGTGCCAGCAGCTGGAGGGGCAGGACTGGGGCCAACGTCCTGACTTTC
j_call: TRBJ2-5; v_call: TRBV7-2; clone_size: NA; cdr3_length: 16; d_call: TRBD2; cdr3_aa: CASSFRLAGIGATQYF; cdr3_nt: TGTGCCAGCAGCTTTCGATTAGCGGGGATCGGGGCGACCCAGTACTTC
j_call: TRBJ2-1; v_call: TRBV28; clone_size: many; cdr3_length: 15; d_call: TRBD1; cdr3_aa: CASSLGQGSGFGQFF; cdr3_nt: TGTGCCAGCAGTCTAGGACAGGGCTCAGGGTTTGGGCAGTTCTTC
j_call: TRBJ2-2; v_call: TRBV2; clone_size: many; cdr3_length: 12; d_call: NA; cdr3_aa: CASSREAGELFF; cdr3_nt: TGTGCCAGCAGCAGGGAAGCCGGGGAGCTGTTTTTT
j_call: TRBJ1-2; v_call: TRBV6-5; clone_size: NA; cdr3_length: 14; d_call: NA; cdr3_aa: CASSLRQAGGGYTF; cdr3_nt: TGTGCCAGCAGTCTAAGACAGGCCGGGGGAGGCTACACCTTC
j_call: TRBJ2-5; v_call: TRBV20-1; clone_size: few; cdr3_length: 13; d_call: TRBD2; cdr3_aa: CSAYPGTIETQYF; cdr3_nt: TGCAGTGCTTACCCCGGGACTATAGAGACCCAGTACTTC
j_call: TRBJ2-7; v_call: TRBV12-3/TRBV12-4; clone_size: NA; cdr3_length: 14; d_call: TRBD1; cdr3_aa: CASSAGTDSYEQYF; cdr3_nt: TGTGCCAGCAGTGCCGGGACAGATTCCTACGAGCAGTACTTC
j_call: TRBJ2-6; v_call: TRBV5-1; clone_size: few; cdr3_length: 14; d_call: NA; cdr3_aa: CASSPATGANVLTF; cdr3_nt: TGCGCCAGCAGCCCCGCCACTGGGGCCAACGTCCTGACTTTC
j_call: TRBJ1-2; v_call: TRBV19; clone_size: few; cdr3_length: 14; d_call: NA; cdr3_aa: CASSLGVLTYGYTF; cdr3_nt: TGTGCCAGTAGCCTAGGGGTTCTGACCTATGGCTACACCTTC
j_call: TRBJ1-4; v_call: TRBV29-1; clone_size: NA; cdr3_length: 11; d_call: NA; cdr3_aa: CSVGRNEKLFF; cdr3_nt: TGCAGCGTTGGGCGCAATGAAAAACTGTTTTTT
j_call: TRBJ1-2; v_call: TRBV3-1; clone_size: NA; cdr3_length: 14; d_call: NA; cdr3_aa: CASSQAPGVYGYTF; cdr3_nt: TGTGCCAGCAGCCAAGCTCCCGGGGTCTATGGCTACACCTTC